The sequence of this T cell receptor beta chain was determined in a study of post-analysis software for immune sequencing data. Study background: Relapsing-remitting, secondary progressive and progressive-relapsing courses of multiple sclerosis were included. Whole-study results and caveats: Those samples that were prepared in the same batch co-clustered strongly by F measure. Multiple sclerosis patients had significantly lower normalized Chao1 diversity than controls. A handful of TRBV segments occurring more often in patients than controls included TRBV5-6, TRBV5-1 and TRBV20-1.

Unique molecular identifiers featured in each of the TCR beta cDNA libraries. Out of 1 to 10 million T cells, hundreds of thousands of cDNA molecules were generated. TCRdb passed the PCR reads through MiXCR, listing each CDR3 protein once. The sample yields hundreds of thousands of distinct CDR3 sequences, approximately 59% seen once. Trimming cost V 7 bases and J 1 base, with 11 bases left between them. Germline CDR1 reads ENHRY; CDR2 reads SYGVKD. The CDR3 length is 14 residues. A word on this clonotype: The antigen remains unidentified.

The sequenced material came from blood. This clonotype was obtained from a girl between 2 and 10 years old with multiple sclerosis. The gene calls are TRBV10-3 and TRBJ2-1; D unclear. The CDR3 DNA reads as TGTGCCATCACGAAATCCGAGTCCTACAATGAGCAGTTCTTC. It specifies CAITKSESYNEQFF.